A selection of T cell receptor beta chains follows, all from one sample in a study of CD8+ T cells in alopecia areata. The protocol was immunoSEQ multiplex PCR, while the TCRdb copy is restricted to in-frame clones and leaves out a portion. The sample lists about 74,000 clones, approximately 29% occurring once. This specimen was CD8+ T cells sorted from blood, taken at week 4, from a patient treated with tofacitinib. These receptors were taken from a human donor with alopecia areata. Both conserved end residues are part of each CDR3. D genes are given only for firm matches. Clone size appears in some rows only: once, few, many, or a class for an expanded clone.

d_call clone_size j_call v_call cdr3_nt cdr3_aa
NA few TRBJ2-1 TRBV30 TGTGCCTGGAGTGACAGGGTCCATGAGCAGTTCTTC CAWSDRVHEQFF
NA few TRBJ2-7 TRBV5-1 TGCGCCAGCAGCTACAGGGACGAGCAGTACTTC CASSYRDEQYF
NA once TRBJ2-3 TRBV27 TGTGCCAGCAGTTTAGGCGCCACAGATACGCAGTATTTT CASSLGATDTQYF
TRBD1 few TRBJ2-3 TRBV29-1 TGCAGCGTTGCAGGGGGTGGTGGCACAGATACGCAGTATTTT CSVAGGGGTDTQYF
TRBD2 few TRBJ2-1 TRBV7-9 TGTGCCATATGGACTAGCGGGAGGGCTGAGCAGTTCTTC CAIWTSGRAEQFF
NA few TRBJ2-3 TRBV30 TGTGCCTGGAGTGATTCTCACACAGATACGCAGTATTTT CAWSDSHTDTQYF
NA NA TRBJ1-5 TRBV28 TGTGCCAGCAGTTTGGAACAGGGAATCAATCAGCCCCAGCATTTT CASSLEQGINQPQHF
NA few TRBJ2-3 TRBV5-1 TGCGCCAGCAGTTCGGACAGATTAGATACGCAGTATTTT CASSSDRLDTQYF
NA NA TRBJ2-5 TRBV27 TGTGCCAGCAGTTTAGGAGCCCAGGCGGCAGTCCAGTACTTC CASSLGAQAAVQYF
NA NA TRBJ1-1 TRBV30 TGTGCCTGTGGGGGATTCGGACAGAACACTGAAGCTTTCTTT CACGGFGQNTEAFF
NA NA TRBJ2-1 TRBV2 TGTGCCAGCAGTGAAGCCTGGGAGCAGTTCTTC CASSEAWEQFF
NA NA TRBJ1-1 TRBV5-1 TGCGCCAGCAGTTTAACTCCGGGGGACACTGAAGCTTTCTTT CASSLTPGDTEAFF
NA NA TRBJ2-7 TRBV4-1 TGCGCCAGCAGCCAAGTGGTACCCGGAACCTACGAGCAGTACTTC CASSQVVPGTYEQYF
TRBD1 few TRBJ1-2 TRBV9 TGTGCCAGCAGCGTGAACACCGGGACAGGGAACTATGGCTACACCTTC CASSVNTGTGNYGYTF
NA few TRBJ2-3 TRBV5-1 TGCGCCAGCAGCCCCCGGCGGGTTAGCGCAGATACGCAGTATTTT CASSPRRVSADTQYF
NA few TRBJ2-7 TRBV6-5 TGTGCCAGCAGGGGACATGCCTACGAGCAGTACTTC CASRGHAYEQYF
NA NA TRBJ2-2 TRBV27 TGTGCCAGTACGAACACCGGGGAGCTGTTTTTT CASTNTGELFF
NA few TRBJ1-1 TRBV13 TGTGCCAGCAGCTTAGAAGGAGGGAACCCTGAAGCTTTCTTT CASSLEGGNPEAFF
NA many TRBJ1-1 TRBV30 TGTGCCTGGAGTGTATCCGGGCCCGAAGCTTTCTTT CAWSVSGPEAFF
NA NA TRBJ1-2 TRBV29-1 TGCAGCGTCACAGGGAGTGATGGCTACACCTTC CSVTGSDGYTF
NA NA TRBJ2-4 TRBV13 TGTGCCAGCAGCTTATGGACAGAGCAAAACATTCAGTACTTC CASSLWTEQNIQYF
NA NA TRBJ1-2 TRBV4-1 TGCGCCAGCAGCCAAGATAAAACAGGGCTTTTGGATGGCTACACCTTC CASSQDKTGLLDGYTF
TRBD2 NA TRBJ2-3 TRBV2 TGTGCCAGCAGTGGGGTGACTAGCGGAGACACAGATACGCAGTATTTT CASSGVTSGDTDTQYF
NA NA TRBJ2-4 TRBV29-1 TGCAGCGTTTCCCCGGCAGGGTCGGGAAACATTCAGTACTTC CSVSPAGSGNIQYF
NA NA TRBJ2-5 TRBV9 TGTGCCAGCAGCGGCGGAGAGACCCAGTACTTC CASSGGETQYF
TRBD2 few TRBJ2-1 TRBV30 TGTGCCTGGAGTTGGATAGCGGGAGTAGGTGAGCAGTTCTTC CAWSWIAGVGEQFF
TRBD2 NA TRBJ2-7 TRBV27 TGTGCCAGCAGGGTTTCAGCGGGGGGCTACGAGCAGTACTTC CASRVSAGGYEQYF
TRBD1 NA TRBJ2-7 TRBV30 TGTGCCTGGACCCCGGGGACAGGCTCCTACGAGCAGTACTTC CAWTPGTGSYEQYF
NA NA TRBJ1-5 TRBV15 TGTGCCACCAGCAGAGACAGGGGAGTAGAAAAGCCCCAGCATTTT CATSRDRGVEKPQHF
NA few TRBJ2-1 TRBV28 TGTGCCAGCAGCCGGGGCCTCCTGCCCAACAATGAGCAGTTCTTC CASSRGLLPNNEQFF
NA NA TRBJ1-5 TRBV15 TGTGCCACCAGCAGGTCGCGCGACGGCCATCAGCCCCAGCATTTT CATSRSRDGHQPQHF
TRBD2 NA TRBJ2-1 TRBV4-1 TGCGCCAGCAGCCAAGGACTAGCTGCGAGCTCCTACAATGAGCAGTTCTTC CASSQGLAASSYNEQFF
TRBD2 few TRBJ2-4 TRBV4-3 TGCGCCAGCAGCCAAGATCGTGTGGGAGGGCCTCAAAACATTCAGTACTTC CASSQDRVGGPQNIQYF
NA NA TRBJ2-7 TRBV30 TGTGCCTGGAGTGGGACCACTAAACTCTACGAGCAGTACTTC CAWSGTTKLYEQYF
NA NA TRBJ2-1 TRBV29-1 TGCAGCGCGGATGGAGGGTGGAATGAGCAGTTCTTC CSADGGWNEQFF
TRBD1 NA TRBJ1-5 TRBV2 TGTGCCAGCAGTCTAAGCCGGACAGGGCATCAGCCCCAGCATTTT CASSLSRTGHQPQHF
TRBD2 NA TRBJ2-2 TRBV13 TGTGCCAGCAGCGGAAGCGGGGCCACCGGGGAGCTGTTTTTT CASSGSGATGELFF
NA NA TRBJ1-5 TRBV19 TGTGCCAGTAGTCCACAGGGTGGCAATCAGCCCCAGCATTTT CASSPQGGNQPQHF
NA few TRBJ1-2 TRBV29-1 TGCAGCGTGGCCGGAAATAACTATGGCTACACCTTC CSVAGNNYGYTF
NA NA TRBJ1-5 TRBV4-1 TGCGCCAGCAGCCAAGGGCGCAATCAGCCCCAGCATTTT CASSQGRNQPQHF